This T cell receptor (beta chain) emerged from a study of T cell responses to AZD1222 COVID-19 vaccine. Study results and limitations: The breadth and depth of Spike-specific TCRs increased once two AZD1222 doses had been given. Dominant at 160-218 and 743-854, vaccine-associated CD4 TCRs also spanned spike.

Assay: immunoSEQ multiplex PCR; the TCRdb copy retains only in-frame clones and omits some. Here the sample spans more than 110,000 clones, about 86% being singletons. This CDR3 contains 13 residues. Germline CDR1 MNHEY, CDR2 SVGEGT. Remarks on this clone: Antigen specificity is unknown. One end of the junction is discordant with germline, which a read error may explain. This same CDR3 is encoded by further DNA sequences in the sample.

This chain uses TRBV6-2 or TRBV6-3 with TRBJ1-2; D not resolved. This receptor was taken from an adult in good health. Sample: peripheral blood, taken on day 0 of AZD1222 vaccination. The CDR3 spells CASSYSLVGGYTF. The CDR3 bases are TGCGCCAGCAGTTACTCCTTGGTGGGTGGCTACACCTTC.